A single sample is the source of the 19 T cell receptor beta chains below, sequenced in a study of T cell responses to AZD1222 COVID-19 vaccine. Some clones are missing from TCRdb's copy, which holds only in-frame ones; the method was immunoSEQ multiplex PCR. The sample shows roughly 100,000 clones, around 86% of them seen only once. The sequencing used peripheral blood, collected 28 days after the second dose of the MenACWY control vaccine. These receptors came from an adult who received the MenACWY meningococcal vaccine as a control.

This chain joins TRBV19 and TRBJ2-5; 8 bases line up with TRBD2. The germline V gene has CDR1 LNHDA and CDR2 SQIVND (reference sequence). V lost 5 bases and J lost 4; bases outside the gene matches: 9. The CDR3 has 15 amino acids. The CDR3 bases are TGTGCCAGTAGTTCCCCGGGACTAGGGGTAGAGACCCAGTACTTC. Residues: CASSSPGLGVETQYF.

The rearrangement joins TRBV18 to TRBJ2-7, with 12 nucleotides matching TRBD1. Trimming cost V 3 bases and J 7 bases; bases outside gene matches: 13. Germline CDR1 is KGHSH and CDR2 is LQKENI. CDR3 size: 17 residues. CDR3 amino acids: CASSPRSPGQGADEQYF. DNA of the CDR3: TGTGCCAGCTCACCGAGGAGTCCGGGACAGGGGGCGGATGAGCAGTACTTC.

The chain couples TRBV28 to TRBJ1-2; no clear D gene. This CDR3 has 12 amino acids. Trimming pared 2 bases from V and 6 bases from J, leaving 7 bases between. Germline V gene lookup returns CDR1 MDHEN and CDR2 SYDVKM. The CDR3 spells CASSLETHGYTF. In DNA, the CDR3 is TGTGCCAGCAGTTTAGAAACCCATGGCTACACCTTC.

The chain has TRBV28 and TRBJ1-5; weak D call: TRBD1 (6 bases). Germline CDR1 reads MDHEN; CDR2 reads SYDVKM. Trimming removed 2 bases from V and 1 base from J, with 12 bases in between. The CDR3 contains 16 residues. The CDR3 nucleotides are TGTGCCAGCAGTTTAAGGGGGAAGGGGAGCAATCAGCCCCAGCATTTT. It specifies CASSLRGKGSNQPQHF. Based on the CDR3 plus reference TRBV28 and TRBJ1-5, the full variable domain is DVKVTQSSRYLVKRTGEKVFLECVQDMDHENMFWYRQDPGLGLRLIYFSYDVKMKEKGDIPEGYSVSREKKERFSLILESASTNQTSMYLCASSLRGKGSNQPQHFGDGTRLSIL.

The chain is built from TRBV14 and TRBJ1-1; D remains unclear. This CDR3 is built from 13 residues. Trimming took 4 bases from V and 0 from J, leaving 6 bases between them. Germline V gene data show CDR1 as SGHDN and CDR2 as FVKESK. The CDR3 sequence: CASSPTLNTEAFF. The DNA for the CDR3 is TGTGCCAGCAGCCCAACACTGAACACTGAAGCTTTCTTT.

CDR3 residues: CASSLSGSGPDTQYF. The CDR3 bases are TGTGCCAGCAGCTTGTCGGGATCAGGCCCAGATACGCAGTATTTT. The V call is TRBV5-4, the J call TRBJ2-3; D may be TRBD2 (5 bases). The germline gives CDR1 SGHNT, CDR2 YYREEE (reference sequence). V dropped 1 base and J dropped 4 bases, with 13 bases sitting between them. The CDR3 consists of 15 residues.

The rearrangement joins TRBV5-5 to TRBJ1-1; D unresolved. The CDR3 is 12 residues long. Germline CDR1 is SGHKS and CDR2 is YYEKEE (reference sequence). Between the trimmed V and J ends, which lost 2 bases and 7 bases, there was a span of 9 bases. CDR3 residues: CASSFLTYEAFF. CDR3 coding DNA: TGTGCCAGCAGCTTTCTCACATATGAAGCTTTCTTT.

V gene TRBV29-1 combines with J gene TRBJ1-1; the D is unclear. Trimming left V 6 bases short and J 7 bases short, with 18 bases between. CDR1 and CDR2 (germline): SQVTM, ANQGSEA. The CDR3 runs 13 residues. CDR3 sequence: CSVDNSPGIEAFF. The CDR3 nucleotides read TGCAGCGTAGACAATTCGCCAGGTATTGAAGCTTTCTTT.

The V and J genes are TRBV7-2 and TRBJ2-3; possibly TRBD1 for D (5 bases). CDR1 is SGHTA, CDR2 FQGNSA, per germline. Trimming shortened V by 5 bases and J by 0 bases, and 12 bases separated the two germline ends. This CDR3 has 15 amino acids. Here the CDR3 reads CASSLTGISTDTQYF. The CDR3 nucleotides are TGTGCCAGCAGCCTCACAGGTATCAGCACAGATACGCAGTATTTT.

The chain recombines TRBV7-9 with TRBJ1-3, with 8 positions matching TRBD1. Germline CDR1 is SEHNR and CDR2 is FQNEAQ (reference sequence). V trimming: 3 bases; J trimming: 11 bases; junction bases outside the gene matches: 3. CDR3 length: 12 amino acids. The chain's CDR3 is CASSFDRGAIYF. Written as DNA, the CDR3 is TGTGCCAGCAGCTTCGACAGGGGAGCCATATATTTT.

V usage is TRBV9 and J usage is TRBJ2-5, with 8 positions matching TRBD2. The V segment lost 0 bases and the J segment 6 bases; nucleotides outside the gene matches: 4. CDR1 is SGDLS and CDR2 is YYNGEE in the germline V gene. This CDR3 has 14 amino acids. The CDR3, as DNA: TGTGCCAGCAGCGTAGATAGCGGGGCGAAGACCCAGTACTTC. Amino acids: CASSVDSGAKTQYF.

This chain uses TRBV29-1 with TRBJ2-7; D is possibly TRBD1 (6 bases). The CDR3 has 13 residues. The germline CDR1 and CDR2 sequences are SQVTM and ANQGSEA. Trimming cost V 4 bases and J 6 bases, with 16 bases left between them. CDR3 loop: CSVVLQGLREQYF. CDR3 bases: TGCAGCGTTGTCCTCCAGGGGCTGCGCGAGCAGTACTTC.

This chain links TRBV24-1 with TRBJ2-7; TRBD1 agrees at 8 bases. V gave up 5 bases and J gave up 0 bases; unmatched junction bases: 2. The CDR3 is 14 residues long. CDR1 and CDR2 from the germline V gene are KGHDR and SFDVKD. The CDR3: CATSGTGSSYEQYF. In nucleotides, the CDR3 is TGTGCCACCAGTGGGACAGGGAGCTCCTACGAGCAGTACTTC.

CDR3 DNA sequence: TGCGCCAGCAAGGACAGGGGTTCCGGGCGCCCCTACGAGCAGTACTTC. It codes for CASKDRGSGRPYEQYF. V usage is TRBV5-1 and J usage is TRBJ2-7; 9 positions agree with TRBD1. Per the germline V gene, CDR1 is SGHRS and CDR2 is YFSETQ. The V gene end was trimmed by 6 bases and the J gene end by 2 bases; junction bases not matched to a gene: 12. This CDR3 comprises 16 residues.

This chain joins TRBV6-1 and TRBJ1-1; 10 bases map to TRBD1. The V and J ends lost 5 bases and 2 bases, in that order; junction bases with no gene match: 8. Germline V gene lookup returns CDR1 MNHNS and CDR2 SASEGT. The CDR3 loop spans 16 amino acids. The CDR3 is CASSKGDRGPNTEAFF. CDR3 DNA: TGTGCCAGCAGTAAAGGGGACAGGGGACCCAACACTGAAGCTTTCTTT.

This chain uses TRBV5-1 with TRBJ2-3; TRBD2 matches at 8 bases. Trimming removed 6 bases from V and 0 bases from J; junction bases left unmatched: 12. The length of the CDR3 is 17 residues. Germline CDR1 is SGHRS and CDR2 is YFSETQ. This CDR3 is CASKGAGGHTSTDTQYF. Here the CDR3 DNA reads TGCGCCAGCAAGGGTGCGGGGGGCCATACTAGCACAGATACGCAGTATTTT.

This chain uses TRBV12-1 with TRBJ1-5; the table's D call, TRBD1, has no DNA check behind it. TRBV12-1 is an annotated pseudogene. CDR3 length equals 15 residues. CDR3 DNA: TGTGCCAGCAGCCAGCTACCGACAGGCAATCAGCCCCAGCATTTT. Amino acids: CASSQLPTGNQPQHF.

In this sample, this clone turned up once. The chain couples TRBV29-1 to TRBJ2-7; 12 bases agree with TRBD1. V gave up 5 bases and J gave up 4 bases; unmatched junction bases: 18. CDR3 size: 18 residues. CDR1 and CDR2 from the germline V gene are SQVTM and ANQGSEA. The CDR3 sequence is CSVPSLEAGTGGLYEQYF. The CDR3, as DNA: TGCAGCGTTCCCTCCCTTGAAGCCGGGACAGGGGGCTTATACGAGCAGTACTTC.

The CDR3 sequence: CASTRGYEQYF. As DNA, the CDR3 is TGTGCCAGTACCAGGGGCTACGAGCAGTACTTC. The V gene is TRBV19, the J gene TRBJ2-7; a weak D match, TRBD1 (6 bases). CDR1 LNHDA and CDR2 SQIVND come from the germline V gene (reference sequence). The CDR3 consists of 11 residues. V lost 7 bases and J lost 3, with 7 bases in between.